The clone carrying this TCR beta chain was counted between two and nine times. Antigen: not known. Trimming shortened V by 7 bases and J by 2 bases, and 15 bases separated the two germline ends. This CDR3 spans 16 amino acids. Germline CDR1 and CDR2: MDHEN and SYDVKM. This sample was included in a study of T cell repertoires in cytomegalovirus infection. Study-level information: Shared public TCR beta signatures pointed to both CMV infection and a matching HLA type. Overall study findings and caveats: It was HLA-C-restricted CMV-specific TCR beta clonotypes that dominated the response ex vivo. Cumulated frequencies of public TCR beta families served to identify carriers of CMV plus the relevant HLA.

TCRdb independently ran MiXCR on the reads; one entry per CDR3 protein. The table records over 200,000 distinct CDR3 sequences, roughly an eighth of them present only once. The V and J genes are TRBV28 and TRBJ2-6, with D perhaps matching TRBD1 or TRBD2 (5 bases each). This clonotype was sampled from a human donor in good health (CMV status not recorded). Some clones in this sample may be carry-over from other donors' samples. The sequencing input was PBMCs. The chain's CDR3 is CASTPPGTAGANVLTF. The CDR3 DNA reads TGTGCCAGCACCCCCCCCGGGACCGCTGGGGCCAACGTCCTGACTTTC.